This T cell receptor beta chain originates from a study of cytomegalovirus exposure and HLA in healthy donors. Study findings and constraints: Reports showed the classifier diagnosing cytomegalovirus status with high specificity and sensitivity. CMV serostatus was the only recorded immune exposure for donors. For most TCR sequences rarity was the rule, although some public TCRs occurred in many donors.

The germline V and J ends were trimmed by 1 base and 9 bases, with 16 bases remaining between them. The CDR3 length is 16 residues. CDR1 is SEHNR, CDR2 FQNEAQ, per germline (reference sequence). The PCR contained 60 Vbeta and 13 Jbeta primers. Some clones are missing from TCRdb's copy, which holds only in-frame ones; the method was immunoSEQ multiplex PCR. Counted here are 90,000 or so clones, 82% occurring once; the ten biggest clones make up 3% to 4%. Though nominally healthy at sampling, donors likely had unrecorded immune exposures. A note on this clone: The antigen is undetermined.

The specimen was PBMCs. This clonotype was obtained from a man aged 25 to 40 in good health and CMV-seropositive. V and J are TRBV7-9 and TRBJ1-6, with D perhaps TRBD1 (6 bases). CDR3 in DNA: TGTGCCAGCAGCTTAGAGGGACATCTGGACAGTTCACCCCTCCACTTT. Amino acids: CASSLEGHLDSSPLHF. The full variable domain, rest sourced from reference TRBV7-9 and TRBJ1-6, is DTGVSQNPRHKITKRGQNVTFRCDPISEHNRLYWYRQTLGQGPEFLTYFQNEAQLEKSRLLSDRFSAERPKGSFSTLEIQRTEQGDSAMYLCASSLEGHLDSSPLHFGNGTRLTVT.